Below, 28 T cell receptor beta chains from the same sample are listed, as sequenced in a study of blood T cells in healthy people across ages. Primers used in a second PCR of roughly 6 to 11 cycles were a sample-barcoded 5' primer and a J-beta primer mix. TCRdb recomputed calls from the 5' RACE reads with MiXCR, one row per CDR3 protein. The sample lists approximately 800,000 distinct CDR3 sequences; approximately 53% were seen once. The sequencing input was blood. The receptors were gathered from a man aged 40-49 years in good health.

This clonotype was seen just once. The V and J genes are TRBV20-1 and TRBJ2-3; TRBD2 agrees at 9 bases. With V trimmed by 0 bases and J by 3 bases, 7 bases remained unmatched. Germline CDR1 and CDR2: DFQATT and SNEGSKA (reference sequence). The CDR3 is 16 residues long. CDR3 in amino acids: CSARDLLAGETDTQYF. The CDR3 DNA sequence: TGCAGTGCTAGAGATCTCTTAGCGGGAGAAACAGATACGCAGTATTTT.

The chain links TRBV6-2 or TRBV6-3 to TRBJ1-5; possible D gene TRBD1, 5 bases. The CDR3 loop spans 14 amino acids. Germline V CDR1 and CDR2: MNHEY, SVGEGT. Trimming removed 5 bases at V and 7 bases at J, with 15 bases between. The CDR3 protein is CASSTGTTGQPQHF. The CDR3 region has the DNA TGTGCCAGCAGTACGGGGACGACGGGGCAGCCCCAGCATTTT.

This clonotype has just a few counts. CDR3 nucleotides: TGCAGCGTTGATGGCAGGTTGCAGGAGGGCTACACCTTC. It specifies CSVDGRLQEGYTF. V usage is TRBV29-1 and J usage is TRBJ1-2; D gene uncertain. V dropped 3 bases and J dropped 8 bases, with 16 bases sitting between them. The germline gives CDR1 SQVTM, CDR2 ANQGSEA. This CDR3 has 13 amino acids.

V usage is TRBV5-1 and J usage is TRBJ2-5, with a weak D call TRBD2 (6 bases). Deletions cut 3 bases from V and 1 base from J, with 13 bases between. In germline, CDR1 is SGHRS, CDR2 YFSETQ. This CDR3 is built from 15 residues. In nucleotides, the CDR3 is TGCGCCAGCAGCTCGAGTAGCGGAACCCAAGAGACCCAGTACTTC. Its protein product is CASSSSSGTQETQYF. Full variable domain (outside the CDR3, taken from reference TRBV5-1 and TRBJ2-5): KAGVTQTPRYLIKTRGQQVTLSCSPISGHRSVSWYQQTPGQGLQFLFEYFSETQRNKGNFPGRFSGRQFSNSRSEMNVSTLELGDSALYLCASSSSSGTQETQYFGPGTRLLVL.

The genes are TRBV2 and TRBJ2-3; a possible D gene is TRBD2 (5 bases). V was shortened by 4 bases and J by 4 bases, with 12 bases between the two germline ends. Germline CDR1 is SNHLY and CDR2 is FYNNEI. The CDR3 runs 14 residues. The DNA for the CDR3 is TGTGCCAGCAGTGCCGGAGGCTACCCAGATACGCAGTATTTT. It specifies CASSAGGYPDTQYF.

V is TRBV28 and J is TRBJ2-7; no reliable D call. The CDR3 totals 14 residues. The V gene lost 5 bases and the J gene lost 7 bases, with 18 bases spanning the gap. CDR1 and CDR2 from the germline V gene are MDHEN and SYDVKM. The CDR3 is CASSPRRQLREQYF. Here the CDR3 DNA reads TGTGCCAGCAGTCCCCGGCGCCAACTACGAGAGCAGTACTTC.

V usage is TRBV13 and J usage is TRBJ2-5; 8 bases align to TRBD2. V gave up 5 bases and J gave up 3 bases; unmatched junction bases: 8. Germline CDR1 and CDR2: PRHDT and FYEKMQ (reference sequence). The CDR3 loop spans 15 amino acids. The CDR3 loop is CASSPRGAGEETQYF. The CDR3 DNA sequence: TGTGCCAGCAGCCCGCGGGGAGCGGGAGAAGAGACCCAGTACTTC.

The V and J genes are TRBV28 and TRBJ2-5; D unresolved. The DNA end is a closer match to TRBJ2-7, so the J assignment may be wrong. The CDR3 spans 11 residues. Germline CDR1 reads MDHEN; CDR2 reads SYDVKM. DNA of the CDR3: TGTGCCATAGGGCGGTCCCACGAGCAGTACTTC. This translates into CAIGRSHEQYF.

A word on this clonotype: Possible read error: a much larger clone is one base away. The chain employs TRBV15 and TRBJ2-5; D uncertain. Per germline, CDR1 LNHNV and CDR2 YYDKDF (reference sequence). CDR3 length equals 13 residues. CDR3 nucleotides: TGTGCCGCCAGCAGAACAGCCCAAGAGACCCAGTACTTC. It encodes CAASRTAQETQYF.

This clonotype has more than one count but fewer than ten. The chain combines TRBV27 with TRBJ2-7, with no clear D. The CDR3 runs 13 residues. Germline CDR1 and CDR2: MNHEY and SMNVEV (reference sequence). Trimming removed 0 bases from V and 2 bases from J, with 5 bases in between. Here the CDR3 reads CASSLSITYEQYF. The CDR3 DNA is TGTGCCAGCAGTTTATCGATTACCTACGAGCAGTACTTC.

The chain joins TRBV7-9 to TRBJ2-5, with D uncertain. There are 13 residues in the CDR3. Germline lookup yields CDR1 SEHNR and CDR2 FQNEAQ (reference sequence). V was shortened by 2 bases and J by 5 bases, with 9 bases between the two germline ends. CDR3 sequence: CASSLPLWETQYF. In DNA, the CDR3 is TGTGCCAGCAGCTTACCGTTGTGGGAGACCCAGTACTTC.

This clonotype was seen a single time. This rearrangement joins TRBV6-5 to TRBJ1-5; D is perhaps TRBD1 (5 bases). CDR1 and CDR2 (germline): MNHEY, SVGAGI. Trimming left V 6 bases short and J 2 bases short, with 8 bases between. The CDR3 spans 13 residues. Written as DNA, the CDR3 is TGTGCCAGCAGACAACAGGGCAATCAGCCCCAGCATTTT. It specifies CASRQQGNQPQHF.

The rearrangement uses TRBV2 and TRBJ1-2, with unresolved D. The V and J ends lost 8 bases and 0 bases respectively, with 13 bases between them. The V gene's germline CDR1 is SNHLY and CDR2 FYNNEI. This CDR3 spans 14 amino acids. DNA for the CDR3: TGTGCCAGCGGGGAGGGCAGGCCTAACTATGGCTACACCTTC. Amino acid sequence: CASGEGRPNYGYTF.

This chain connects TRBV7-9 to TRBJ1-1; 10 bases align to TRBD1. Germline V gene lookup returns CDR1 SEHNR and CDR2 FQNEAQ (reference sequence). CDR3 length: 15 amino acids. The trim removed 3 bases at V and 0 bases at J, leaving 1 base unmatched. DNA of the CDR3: TGTGCCAGCAGCTTGGGACAGGGGATGAACACTGAAGCTTTCTTT. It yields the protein CASSLGQGMNTEAFF.

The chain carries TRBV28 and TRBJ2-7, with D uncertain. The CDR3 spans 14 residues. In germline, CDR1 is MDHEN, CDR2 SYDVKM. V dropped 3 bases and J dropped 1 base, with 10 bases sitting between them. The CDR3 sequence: CASSFRSTSYEQYF. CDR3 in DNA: TGTGCCAGCAGTTTTCGGAGTACATCCTACGAGCAGTACTTC. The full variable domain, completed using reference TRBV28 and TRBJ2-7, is DVKVTQSSRYLVKRTGEKVFLECVQDMDHENMFWYRQDPGLGLRLIYFSYDVKMKEKGDIPEGYSVSREKKERFSLILESASTNQTSMYLCASSFRSTSYEQYFGPGTRLTVT.

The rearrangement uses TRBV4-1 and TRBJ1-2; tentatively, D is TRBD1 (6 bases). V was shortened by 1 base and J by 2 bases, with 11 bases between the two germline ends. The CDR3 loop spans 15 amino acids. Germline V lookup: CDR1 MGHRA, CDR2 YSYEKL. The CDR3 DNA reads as TGCGCCAGCAGCCAAGTGGAGGGGGTCAACTATGGCTACACCTTC. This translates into CASSQVEGVNYGYTF.

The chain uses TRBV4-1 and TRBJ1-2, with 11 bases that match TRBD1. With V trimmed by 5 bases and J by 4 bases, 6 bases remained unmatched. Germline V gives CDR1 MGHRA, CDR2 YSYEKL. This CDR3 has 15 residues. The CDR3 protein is CASSSGQGAIYGYTF. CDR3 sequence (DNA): TGCGCCAGCAGCAGCGGACAGGGGGCTATCTATGGCTACACCTTC.

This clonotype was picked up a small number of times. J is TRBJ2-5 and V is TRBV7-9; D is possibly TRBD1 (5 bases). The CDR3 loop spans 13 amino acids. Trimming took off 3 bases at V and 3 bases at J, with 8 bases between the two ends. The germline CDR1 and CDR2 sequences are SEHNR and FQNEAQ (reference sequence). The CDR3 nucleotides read TGTGCCAGCAGCTTCAGGGCGGAAGAGACCCAGTACTTC. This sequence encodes CASSFRAEETQYF.

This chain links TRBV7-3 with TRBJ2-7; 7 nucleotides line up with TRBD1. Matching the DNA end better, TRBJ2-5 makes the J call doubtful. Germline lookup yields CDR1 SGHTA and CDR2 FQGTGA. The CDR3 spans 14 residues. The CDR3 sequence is CASSPDRAVETQYF. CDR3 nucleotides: TGTGCCAGCAGTCCCGACAGGGCCGTAGAGACCCAGTACTTC.

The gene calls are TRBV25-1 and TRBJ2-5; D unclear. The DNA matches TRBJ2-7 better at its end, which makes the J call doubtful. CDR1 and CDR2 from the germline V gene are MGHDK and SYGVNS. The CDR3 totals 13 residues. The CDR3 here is CASSQNSEYEQYF. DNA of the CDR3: TGTGCCAGCAGTCAAAACAGTGAGTACGAGCAGTACTTC.

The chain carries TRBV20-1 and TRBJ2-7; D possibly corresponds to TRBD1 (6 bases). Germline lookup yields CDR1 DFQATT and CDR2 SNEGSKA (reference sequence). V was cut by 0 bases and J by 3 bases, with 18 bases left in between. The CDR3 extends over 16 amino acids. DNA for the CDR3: TGCAGTGCTAGAGATTCTGGACAGCCTAATTTCTACGAGCAGTACTTC. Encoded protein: CSARDSGQPNFYEQYF.

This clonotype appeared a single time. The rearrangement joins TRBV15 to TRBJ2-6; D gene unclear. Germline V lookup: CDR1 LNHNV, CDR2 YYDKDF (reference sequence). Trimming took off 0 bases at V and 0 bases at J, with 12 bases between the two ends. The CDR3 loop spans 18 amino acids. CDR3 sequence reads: CATSRESPLASGANVLTF. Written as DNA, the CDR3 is TGTGCCACCAGCAGAGAGAGCCCTCTCGCCTCTGGGGCCAACGTCCTGACTTTC.

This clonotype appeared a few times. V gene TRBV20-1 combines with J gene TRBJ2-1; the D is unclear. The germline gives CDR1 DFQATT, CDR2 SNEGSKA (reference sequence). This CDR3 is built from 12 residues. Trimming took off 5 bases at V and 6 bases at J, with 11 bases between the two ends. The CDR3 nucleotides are TGCAGTGCTTTCCAGGTGATCAATGAGCAGTTCTTC. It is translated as CSAFQVINEQFF.

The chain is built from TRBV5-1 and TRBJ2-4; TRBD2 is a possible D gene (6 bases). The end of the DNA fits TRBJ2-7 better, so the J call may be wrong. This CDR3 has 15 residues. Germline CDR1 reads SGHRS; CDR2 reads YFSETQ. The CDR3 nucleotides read TGCGCCAGCACCACCGGTGGCGGGGAGAACTACGAGCAGTACTTC. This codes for CASTTGGGENYEQYF.

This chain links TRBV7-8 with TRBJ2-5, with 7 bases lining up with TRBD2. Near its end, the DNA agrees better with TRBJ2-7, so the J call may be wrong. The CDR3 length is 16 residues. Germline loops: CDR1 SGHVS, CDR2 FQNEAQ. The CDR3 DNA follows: TGTGCCAGCAGCTTAGGTACTAGCGTTGTGTTGTACGAGCAGTACTTC. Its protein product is CASSLGTSVVLYEQYF.

The CDR3 loop is CASRTGMDNSPLHF. The CDR3 region has the DNA TGTGCCAGCAGAACAGGGATGGATAATTCACCCCTCCACTTT. The rearrangement uses TRBV9 and TRBJ1-6; the D gene is possibly TRBD1 (6 bases). V lost 5 bases to trimming and J lost 5 bases, with 11 bases between them. Per germline, CDR1 SGDLS and CDR2 YYNGEE. The CDR3 has 14 residues. Full variable domain (missing parts from reference TRBV9 and TRBJ1-6): DSGVTQTPKHLITATGQRVTLRCSPRSGDLSVYWYQQSLDQGLQFLIQYYNGEERAKGNILERFSAQQFPDLHSELNLSSLELGDSALYFCASRTGMDNSPLHFGNGTRLTVT.

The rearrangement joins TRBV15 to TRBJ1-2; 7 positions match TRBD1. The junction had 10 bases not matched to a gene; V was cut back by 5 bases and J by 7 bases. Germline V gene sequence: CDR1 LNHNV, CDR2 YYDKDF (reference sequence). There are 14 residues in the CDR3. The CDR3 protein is CATSVTDRESGYTF. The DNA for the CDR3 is TGTGCCACCAGCGTGACCGACAGGGAGAGTGGCTACACCTTC.

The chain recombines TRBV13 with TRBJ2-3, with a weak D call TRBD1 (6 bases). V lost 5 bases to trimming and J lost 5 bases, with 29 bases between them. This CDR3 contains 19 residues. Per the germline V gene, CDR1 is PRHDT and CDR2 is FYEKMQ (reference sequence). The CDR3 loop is CASSISPGHIETRRDTQYF. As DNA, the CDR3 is TGTGCCAGCAGCATAAGCCCGGGACATATCGAAACTCGGAGAGATACGCAGTATTTT.